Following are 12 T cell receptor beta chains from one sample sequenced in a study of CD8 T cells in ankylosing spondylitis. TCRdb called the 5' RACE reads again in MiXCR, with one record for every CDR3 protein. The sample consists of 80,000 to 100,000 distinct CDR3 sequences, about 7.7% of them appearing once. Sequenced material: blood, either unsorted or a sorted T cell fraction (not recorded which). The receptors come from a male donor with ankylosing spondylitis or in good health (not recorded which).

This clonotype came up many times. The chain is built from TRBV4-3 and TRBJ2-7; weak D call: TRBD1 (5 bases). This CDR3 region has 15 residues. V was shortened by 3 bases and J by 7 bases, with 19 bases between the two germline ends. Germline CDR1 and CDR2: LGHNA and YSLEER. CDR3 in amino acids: CASSHNRQPYREQYF. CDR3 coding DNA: TGCGCCAGCAGCCATAATAGACAGCCATATCGAGAGCAGTACTTC.

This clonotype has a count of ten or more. Written as DNA, the CDR3 is TGTGCCAGCAGCCAAGGAAGGGGGCTGGCTGAAGCTTTCTTT. This codes for CASSQGRGLAEAFF. The J gene is TRBJ1-1, the V gene TRBV14; 7 nucleotides agree with TRBD1. Germline CDR1 SGHDN, CDR2 FVKESK. There are 14 residues in the CDR3. The junction had 5 bases not matched to a gene; V was cut back by 1 base and J by 6 bases.

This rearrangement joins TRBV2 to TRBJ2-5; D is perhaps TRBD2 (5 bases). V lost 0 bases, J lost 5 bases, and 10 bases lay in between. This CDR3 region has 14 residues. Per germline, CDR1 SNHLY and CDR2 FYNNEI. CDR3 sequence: CASSEALRGETQYF. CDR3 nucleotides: TGTGCCAGCAGTGAAGCGCTTAGAGGGGAGACCCAGTACTTC.

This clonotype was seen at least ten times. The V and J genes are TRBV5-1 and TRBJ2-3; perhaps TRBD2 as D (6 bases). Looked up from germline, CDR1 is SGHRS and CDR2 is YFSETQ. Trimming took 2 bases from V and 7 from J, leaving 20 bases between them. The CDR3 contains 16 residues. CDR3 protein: CASSLGGGLSSNTQYF. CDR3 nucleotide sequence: TGCGCCAGCAGCTTAGGTGGAGGGCTATCCTCTAATACGCAGTATTTT.

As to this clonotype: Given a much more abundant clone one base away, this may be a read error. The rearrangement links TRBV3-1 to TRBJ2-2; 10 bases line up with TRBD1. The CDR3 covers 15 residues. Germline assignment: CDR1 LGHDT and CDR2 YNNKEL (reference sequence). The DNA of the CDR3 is TGTGTCAGCAGCCAAGTGGGACAGGGGACCGGGGAGCTGTTTTTT. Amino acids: CVSSQVGQGTGELFF.

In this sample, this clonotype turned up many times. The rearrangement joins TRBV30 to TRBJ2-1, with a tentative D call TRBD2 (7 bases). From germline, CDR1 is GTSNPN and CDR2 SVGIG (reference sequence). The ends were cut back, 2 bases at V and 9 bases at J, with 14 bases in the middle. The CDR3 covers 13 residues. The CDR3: CAWSLGGPVEQFF. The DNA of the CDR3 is TGTGCCTGGAGTCTGGGGGGGCCGGTTGAGCAGTTCTTC.

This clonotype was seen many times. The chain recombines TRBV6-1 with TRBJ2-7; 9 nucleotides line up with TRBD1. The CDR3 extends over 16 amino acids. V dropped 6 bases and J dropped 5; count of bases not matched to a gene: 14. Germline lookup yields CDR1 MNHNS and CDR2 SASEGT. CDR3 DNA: TGTGCCAGCAGCTTGTCCCAATTGACAGGGGGAGACGAGCAGTACTTC. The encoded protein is CASSLSQLTGGDEQYF.

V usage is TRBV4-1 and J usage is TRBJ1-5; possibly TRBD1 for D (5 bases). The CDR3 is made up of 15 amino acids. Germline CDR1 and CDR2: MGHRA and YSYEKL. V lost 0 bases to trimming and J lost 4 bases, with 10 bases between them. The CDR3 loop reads CASSQDRGVNQPQHF. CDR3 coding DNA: TGCGCCAGCAGCCAAGACAGAGGGGTAAATCAGCCCCAGCATTTT.

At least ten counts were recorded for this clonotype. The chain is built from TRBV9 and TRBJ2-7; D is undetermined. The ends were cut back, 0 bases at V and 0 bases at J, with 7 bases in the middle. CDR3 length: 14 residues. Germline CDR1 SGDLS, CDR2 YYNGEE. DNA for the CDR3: TGTGCCAGCAGCGTAGGGCCTAGCTCCTACGAGCAGTACTTC. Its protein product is CASSVGPSSYEQYF. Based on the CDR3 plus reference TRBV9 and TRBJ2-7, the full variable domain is DSGVTQTPKHLITATGQRVTLRCSPRSGDLSVYWYQQSLDQGLQFLIQYYNGEERAKGNILERFSAQQFPDLHSELNLSSLELGDSALYFCASSVGPSSYEQYFGPGTRLTVT.

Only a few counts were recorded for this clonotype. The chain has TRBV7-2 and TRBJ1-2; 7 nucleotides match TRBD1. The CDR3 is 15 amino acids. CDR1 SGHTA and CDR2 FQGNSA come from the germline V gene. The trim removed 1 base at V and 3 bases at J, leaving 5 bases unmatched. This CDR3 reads CASSLGTGQYYGYTF. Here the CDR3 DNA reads TGTGCCAGCAGCTTAGGTACGGGACAGTACTATGGCTACACCTTC.

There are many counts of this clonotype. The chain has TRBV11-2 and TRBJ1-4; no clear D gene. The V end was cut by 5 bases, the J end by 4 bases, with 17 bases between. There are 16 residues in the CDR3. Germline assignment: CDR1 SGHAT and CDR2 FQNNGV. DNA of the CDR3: TGTGCCAGCAGCCAACCCCTCGAGGGCCGTAATGAAAAACTGTTTTTT. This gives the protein CASSQPLEGRNEKLFF.

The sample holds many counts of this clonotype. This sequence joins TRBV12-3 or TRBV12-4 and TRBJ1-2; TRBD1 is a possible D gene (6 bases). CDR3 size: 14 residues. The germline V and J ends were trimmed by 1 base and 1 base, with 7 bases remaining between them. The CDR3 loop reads CASSLGQVNYGYTF. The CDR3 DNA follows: TGTGCCAGCAGTTTAGGACAGGTTAACTATGGCTACACCTTC.